This entry lists 26 T cell receptor beta chains sequenced from one sample in a study of blood T cell repertoires in COVID-19. Measured with immunoSEQ multiplex PCR; TCRdb has only the in-frame clones, and not every one. The sample comprises roughly 55,000 clones, 65% to 80% of which are singletons, and just under 15% rests with the top ten. The specimen was peripheral blood. The receptor source for this set is a human donor with active or convalescent COVID-19. The donor label of this sample is uncertain.

The J gene is TRBJ2-5, the V gene TRBV4-2; no reliable D call. This CDR3 has 14 residues. Germline-derived CDR1 and CDR2 are LGHNA and YNFKEQ. Trimming removed 1 base at V and 5 bases at J, with 11 bases between. The CDR3 nucleotides read TGTGCCAGCAGCCAAGGCGATAGCCGCGAGACCCAGTACTTC. It encodes CASSQGDSRETQYF.

The J gene is TRBJ1-6, the V gene TRBV11-2; D is perhaps TRBD1 (5 bases). CDR3 length: 15 amino acids. With 0 bases removed from V and 10 bases from J, the gap between germline ends came to 13 bases. Per germline, CDR1 SGHAT and CDR2 FQNNGV. The CDR3 DNA reads TGTGCCAGCAGCTTAGATCTGCGGGGCCTGTCACCCCTCCACTTT. The encoded protein is CASSLDLRGLSPLHF.

V is TRBV3-1 (or the pseudogene TRBV3-2) and J is TRBJ2-3; 9 nucleotides line up with TRBD2. This CDR3 is built from 18 residues. Per the germline V gene, CDR1 is LGHDT and CDR2 is YNNKEL (reference sequence). V trimming: 1 base; J trimming: 0 bases; junction bases outside the gene matches: 8. CDR3 coding DNA: TGTGCCAGCAGCCAAGGCCCTGGGGCGGGGGGGAGCACAGATACGCAGTATTTT. This sequence encodes CASSQGPGAGGSTDTQYF.

This clone was recorded a few times. The chain is built from TRBV2 and TRBJ2-1; TRBD2 aligns across 7 bases. CDR1 is SNHLY, CDR2 FYNNEI, per germline. J gave up 7 bases and V 5 bases, and 8 bases lay outside the gene matches. The CDR3 is 14 amino acids. The CDR3 DNA sequence: TGTGCCAGCAGTCCACGGCGGGAGTGGAATGAGCAGTTCTTC. This gives the protein CASSPRREWNEQFF. The entire variable domain, with the rest obtained from reference TRBV2 and TRBJ2-1, is as follows: EPEVTQTPSHQVTQMGQEVILRCVPISNHLYFYWYRQILGQKVEFLVSFYNNEISEKSEIFDDQFSVERPDGSNFTLKIRSTKLEDSAMYFCASSPRREWNEQFFGPGTRLTVL.

This chain links TRBV11-1 with TRBJ1-1; 7 bases agree with TRBD1. The CDR3 length is 14 residues. V was clipped by 6 bases and J by 4 bases; unmatched bases: 8. Per the germline V gene, CDR1 is SGHAT and CDR2 is FQDESV (reference sequence). Here the CDR3 reads CASSSLGQATEAFF. As DNA, the CDR3 is TGTGCCAGCAGTTCCTTAGGACAGGCCACTGAAGCTTTCTTT.

The rearrangement joins TRBV27 to TRBJ1-2; D gene uncertain. This CDR3 is 11 amino acids long. Germline V gives CDR1 MNHEY, CDR2 SMNVEV (reference sequence). The ends were cut back, 6 bases at V and 4 bases at J, with 6 bases in the middle. CDR3 DNA: TGTGCCAGCAGCCGGGGCTATGGCTACACCTTC. Translated: CASSRGYGYTF.

This clone was observed at least ten times. The V call is TRBV6-6, the J call TRBJ1-5, with a tentative D call TRBD1 (6 bases). Trimming stripped 7 bases from V and 11 bases from J, with 21 bases between. From germline, CDR1 is MNHNY and CDR2 SVGAGI (reference sequence). This CDR3 has 14 residues. CDR3 sequence reads: CASTGQMYSNAQHF. The DNA for the CDR3 is TGTGCCAGCACCGGACAGATGTACTCGAACGCCCAGCATTTT.

The chain joins TRBV6-1 to TRBJ1-3; D not certain. CDR3 length equals 15 residues. CDR1 MNHNS and CDR2 SASEGT come from the germline V gene. V gave up 3 bases and J gave up 3 bases, with 12 bases separating them. CDR3 sequence: CASSDGSYFGNTIYF. CDR3 nucleotide sequence: TGTGCCAGCAGTGACGGGAGCTATTTTGGAAACACCATATATTTT.

In this sample, this clone turned up once. V gene TRBV3-1 (or the pseudogene TRBV3-2) combines with J gene TRBJ2-3, with 10 bases fitting TRBD2. This CDR3 is built from 17 residues. CDR1 LGHDT and CDR2 YNNKEL come from the germline V gene (reference sequence). Unmatched junction bases numbered 7, after V lost 1 base and J lost 3 bases. The CDR3 DNA reads TGTGCCAGCAGCCAAGGGCTAGCGGGAGAGGGTACAGATACGCAGTATTTT. Translation: CASSQGLAGEGTDTQYF.

The chain links TRBV5-1 to TRBJ1-3; D is unresolved. Trimming cost V 0 bases and J 0 bases, with 10 bases left between them. CDR3 length: 16 amino acids. From germline, CDR1 is SGHRS and CDR2 YFSETQ. In DNA form, the CDR3 reads TGCGCCAGCAGCTTGGGCCCGGGAAGCTCTGGAAACACCATATATTTT. It translates to CASSLGPGSSGNTIYF.

J is TRBJ1-2 and V is TRBV6-6, with D possibly TRBD1 on 5 matching bases. Trimming removed 6 bases from V and 4 bases from J, with 18 bases in between. Looked up from germline, CDR1 is MNHNY and CDR2 is SVGAGI (reference sequence). The CDR3 is made up of 15 amino acids. CDR3 DNA: TGTGCCAGCAGCCCTGGAGGGGAAGCTAGCTATGGCTACACCTTC. Encoded protein: CASSPGGEASYGYTF.

This clone was detected ten times or more. The gene calls are TRBV11-2 and TRBJ2-3; 15 bases match TRBD2. The CDR3 spans 16 residues. J lost 6 bases, V lost 5 bases, and 6 bases had no gene match. Germline loops: CDR1 SGHAT, CDR2 FQNNGV. CDR3 amino acids: CASSGLAGGFPDTQYF. The DNA of the CDR3 is TGTGCCAGCAGCGGACTAGCGGGAGGGTTCCCGGATACGCAGTATTTT.

The CDR3 spells CASSLTNGAVTEQYF. The CDR3 nucleotides read TGTGCCAGCAGTCTGACAAATGGTGCAGTTACCGAGCAGTACTTC. This rearrangement joins TRBV7-9 to TRBJ2-7; D gene ambiguous. Germline CDR1 is SEHNR and CDR2 is FQNEAQ (reference sequence). V lost 6 bases and J lost 6, with 21 bases in between. The CDR3 is made up of 15 amino acids.

The rearrangement joins TRBV9 to TRBJ2-2; 12 nucleotides line up with TRBD2. The CDR3 loop spans 17 amino acids. CDR1 and CDR2 (germline): SGDLS, YYNGEE. Trimming took 2 bases from V and 4 from J; bases not matched to a gene: 6. The CDR3 is CASSVRLAGVITGELFF. CDR3 coding DNA: TGTGCCAGCAGCGTCCGACTAGCGGGAGTGATCACCGGGGAGCTGTTTTTT.

This chain uses TRBV7-2 with TRBJ1-5, with TRBD1 matching over 12 bases. Trimming removed 3 bases from V and 7 bases from J; junction bases left unmatched: 4. The CDR3 is 15 amino acids. Germline V gene lookup returns CDR1 SGHTA and CDR2 FQGNSA. The CDR3 DNA sequence: TGTGCCAGCAGCTTCCGGGACAGGGGGCAACAGCCCCAGCATTTT. This encodes CASSFRDRGQQPQHF.

The chain employs TRBV4-2 and TRBJ2-1; 10 bases are a match to TRBD2. V lost 8 bases and J lost 10; bases outside the gene matches: 11. The CDR3 runs 14 residues. Germline CDR1 and CDR2: LGHNA and YNFKEQ. The CDR3 sequence: CASSQREGEYEQFF. CDR3 nucleotide sequence: TGTGCCAGCTCACAGCGGGAGGGGGAGTACGAGCAGTTCTTC.

V and J are TRBV6-5 and TRBJ1-4; 11 nucleotides agree with TRBD1. This CDR3 contains 15 residues. Germline trimming cut 8 bases from V and 4 bases from J; bases unmatched to any gene: 6. The germline V gene has CDR1 MNHEY and CDR2 SVGAGI. As DNA, the CDR3 is TGTGCCAGCCGGGACAGGGGGTCTTATAATGAAAAACTGTTTTTT. It specifies CASRDRGSYNEKLFF.

The chain has TRBV30 and TRBJ1-5, with D tentatively TRBD1 (6 bases). Trimming took off 0 bases at V and 1 base at J, with 10 bases between the two ends. This CDR3 region has 15 residues. Germline CDR1 reads GTSNPN; CDR2 reads SVGIG (reference sequence). The CDR3 DNA is TGTGCCTGGAGTGTGGGGGGGACAAGCAATCAGCCCCAGCATTTT. Amino acid sequence: CAWSVGGTSNQPQHF. The full variable domain, in which reference TRBV30 and TRBJ1-5 provide the parts outside the CDR3, is SQTIHQWPATLVQPVGSPLSLECTVEGTSNPNLYWYRQAAGRGLQLLFYSVGIGQISSEVPQNLSASRPQDRQFILSSKKLLLSDSGFYLCAWSVGGTSNQPQHFGDGTRLSIL.

The rearrangement links TRBV27 to TRBJ2-7; 7 bases are shared with TRBD1. Germline CDR1 MNHEY, CDR2 SMNVEV (reference sequence). With 5 bases clipped from V and 4 bases from J, the junction kept 5 bases outside the gene matches. The CDR3 loop spans 13 amino acids. The CDR3: CASSARQGYEQYF. The CDR3 DNA reads TGTGCCAGCAGTGCGAGACAGGGATACGAGCAGTACTTC.

The chain combines TRBV7-6 with TRBJ1-6, with 8 bases matching TRBD1. This CDR3 spans 17 amino acids. The germline V gene encodes CDR1 SGHVS and CDR2 FNYEAQ. With 3 bases clipped from V and 0 bases from J, the junction kept 4 bases outside the gene matches. This chain's CDR3 is CASSLGQASSYNSPLHF. CDR3 DNA: TGTGCCAGCAGCTTGGGACAGGCCAGCTCCTATAATTCACCCCTCCACTTT.

The J gene is TRBJ1-2, the V gene TRBV3-1 (or the pseudogene TRBV3-2); 8 bases match TRBD1. Trimming cost V 4 bases and J 6 bases; bases outside gene matches: 10. CDR3 length: 15 residues. The V gene's germline CDR1 is LGHDT and CDR2 YNNKEL (reference sequence). The CDR3 DNA is TGTGCCAGCAGCCTCATCGACAGGGGCTCGGATGGCTACACCTTC. Protein sequence: CASSLIDRGSDGYTF.

This rearrangement joins TRBV28 to TRBJ1-2; D unclear. The V end was cut by 5 bases, the J end by 4 bases, with 5 bases between. The germline V gene encodes CDR1 MDHEN and CDR2 SYDVKM. The CDR3 totals 11 residues. In nucleotides, the CDR3 is TGTGCCAGCAGTCGTAGCTATGGCTACACCTTC. Residues: CASSRSYGYTF.

The rearrangement uses TRBV19 and TRBJ1-5, with D perhaps matching TRBD1 (5 bases). This CDR3 region has 14 residues. V was cut by 8 bases and J by 3 bases, with 14 bases left in between. Per germline, CDR1 LNHDA and CDR2 SQIVND (reference sequence). CDR3 DNA: TGTGCCAGTGGATTCGGACAAGACAATCAGCCCCAGCATTTT. This codes for CASGFGQDNQPQHF. The entire variable domain, with the rest obtained from reference TRBV19 and TRBJ1-5, is as follows: DGGITQSPKYLFRKEGQNVTLSCEQNLNHDAMYWYRQDPGQGLRLIYYSQIVNDFQKGDIAEGYSVSREKKESFPLTVTSAQKNPTAFYLCASGFGQDNQPQHFGDGTRLSIL.

The chain combines TRBV7-9 with TRBJ2-3; 8 bases are shared with TRBD1. Germline assignment: CDR1 SEHNR and CDR2 FQNEAQ (reference sequence). The CDR3 sequence is 15 residues long. The V and J ends lost 5 bases and 0 bases, in that order; junction bases with no gene match: 4. CDR3 sequence (DNA): TGTGCCAGCAGCCGGGACAGGACTAGCACAGATACGCAGTATTTT. As protein: CASSRDRTSTDTQYF. Full variable domain (rest looked up from reference TRBV7-9 and TRBJ2-3): DTGVSQNPRHKITKRGQNVTFRCDPISEHNRLYWYRQTLGQGPEFLTYFQNEAQLEKSRLLSDRFSAERPKGSFSTLEIQRTEQGDSAMYLCASSRDRTSTDTQYFGPGTRLTVL.

This rearrangement joins TRBV12-3 or TRBV12-4 to TRBJ1-2; maybe TRBD1 (6 bases). Trimming removed 7 bases at V and 2 bases at J, with 11 bases between. The CDR3 is 13 amino acids. CDR3 loop: CASTKTGNYGYTF. CDR3 bases: TGTGCCAGCACCAAGACAGGAAACTATGGCTACACCTTC.

This sequence joins TRBV6-5 and TRBJ1-2; D uncertain. CDR3 length: 13 residues. The V gene's germline CDR1 is MNHEY and CDR2 SVGAGI. V dropped 7 bases and J dropped 4 bases, with 13 bases sitting between them. The CDR3 DNA follows: TGTGCCAGCAAACTAAACGAGATCTATGGCTACACCTTC. It encodes CASKLNEIYGYTF.